This entry lists 25 T cell receptor beta chains sequenced from one sample in a study of T cell responses to AZD1222 COVID-19 vaccine. Measured with immunoSEQ multiplex PCR; TCRdb has only the in-frame clones, and not every one. Altogether 80,000 to 90,000 clones are present, approximately 90% being singletons, with the ten largest covering approximately 5.2%. The sequencing used peripheral blood, collected on day 0 of AZD1222 vaccination. Every receptor here comes from an adult in good health.

The chain combines TRBV27 with TRBJ2-1; 7 nucleotides match TRBD2. CDR1 is MNHEY, CDR2 SMNVEV, per germline (reference sequence). Trimming at V came to 5 bases and at J to 14 bases, leaving 36 bases not matched to a gene. This CDR3 has 21 residues. CDR3 DNA: TGTGCCAGCAGTCCTATCCAGTCCCCGGGACTATCCGGCCGAAGGACAATGAGAAAGTTCTTC. As protein: CASSPIQSPGLSGRRTMRKFF.

The chain employs TRBV20-1 and TRBJ2-1, with D possibly matching TRBD2 (5 bases). Germline V CDR1 and CDR2: DFQATT, SNEGSKA (reference sequence). The CDR3 totals 11 residues. Trimming pared 0 bases from V and 10 bases from J, leaving 7 bases between. CDR3: CSARDRLEQFF. The CDR3, as DNA: TGCAGTGCTAGAGATCGACTAGAGCAGTTCTTC.

This rearrangement joins TRBV30 to TRBJ1-2; D remains ambiguous. Trimming removed 3 bases from V and 8 bases from J, with 10 bases in between. Germline loops: CDR1 GTSNPN, CDR2 SVGIG (reference sequence). The CDR3 loop spans 11 amino acids. CDR3 DNA: TGTGCCTGGAGGCTCCATGGGGGCTACACCTTC. Translation: CAWRLHGGYTF.

This clone was seen only once. Germline is not matched at one junction end, which may reflect a read error. The chain is built from TRBV27 and TRBJ2-7; 10 bases match TRBD2. Germline V gives CDR1 MNHEY, CDR2 SMNVEV (reference sequence). The CDR3 covers 12 residues. The CDR3 DNA reads TGTGCCAGCAGTGGAATACCCCCGGGACTAGCGTTC. Its translation: CASSGIPPGLAF.

The V and J genes are TRBV10-2 and TRBJ2-3; D remains ambiguous. With 3 bases removed from V and 2 bases from J, the gap between germline ends came to 6 bases. The germline CDR1 and CDR2 sequences are WSHSY and SAAADI. The CDR3 is made up of 13 amino acids. CDR3 in amino acids: CASSEYTTDTQYF. The DNA of the CDR3 is TGCGCCAGCAGTGAATACACCACAGATACGCAGTATTTT.

The V gene is TRBV10-2, the J gene TRBJ1-5, with D possibly matching TRBD1 (6 bases). The CDR3 spans 17 residues. Trimming removed 1 base from V and 4 bases from J, with 17 bases in between. CDR1 is WSHSY, CDR2 SAAADI, per germline. The DNA for the CDR3 is TGCGCCAGCAGTGAGTACAGGCAGGGGCGACTTAATCAGCCCCAGCATTTT. Amino acids: CASSEYRQGRLNQPQHF.

The rearrangement joins TRBV15 to TRBJ2-7, with D maybe TRBD2 (6 bases). The CDR3 totals 14 residues. Trimming removed 0 bases from V and 2 bases from J, with 8 bases in between. CDR1 LNHNV and CDR2 YYDKDF come from the germline V gene (reference sequence). The CDR3 nucleotides are TGTGCCACCAGCAGAGATCCGGGGGCCTACGAGCAGTACTTC. Translating gives CATSRDPGAYEQYF.

This chain links TRBV10-2 with TRBJ2-7; TRBD1 is a possible D gene (6 bases). Trimming cost V 6 bases and J 4 bases, with 19 bases left between them. Germline assignment: CDR1 WSHSY and CDR2 SAAADI. The CDR3 sequence is 15 residues long. The DNA for the CDR3 is TGCGCCAGCAGACCATCAGGGGCCGTGGGGTACGAGCAGTACTTC. Translation: CASRPSGAVGYEQYF.

The rearrangement uses TRBV7-2 and TRBJ1-2; 10 nucleotides line up with TRBD1. V lost 5 bases and J lost 4; bases outside the gene matches: 4. The germline gives CDR1 SGHTA, CDR2 FQGNSA. This CDR3 region has 14 residues. This chain's CDR3 is CASSHGQGVYGYTF. As DNA, the CDR3 is TGTGCCAGCAGCCATGGACAGGGGGTCTATGGCTACACCTTC.

The chain is built from TRBV28 and TRBJ2-7; 7 nucleotides line up with TRBD1. With V trimmed by 6 bases and J by 7 bases, 27 bases remained unmatched. Germline CDR1 MDHEN, CDR2 SYDVKM. The CDR3 spans 19 residues. In nucleotides, the CDR3 is TGTGCCAGCAGCCAAAGACAGGGCGAATGGAACTCCTACCCAAAAGAGCAGTACTTC. It yields the protein CASSQRQGEWNSYPKEQYF. Full variable domain (remainder filled in from reference TRBV28 and TRBJ2-7): DVKVTQSSRYLVKRTGEKVFLECVQDMDHENMFWYRQDPGLGLRLIYFSYDVKMKEKGDIPEGYSVSREKKERFSLILESASTNQTSMYLCASSQRQGEWNSYPKEQYFGPGTRLTVT.

The chain carries TRBV7-8 and TRBJ2-2, with D possibly being TRBD1 (5 bases). The CDR3 covers 16 residues. V lost 6 bases and J 0 bases, leaving 14 bases between the germline ends. Germline V gene lookup returns CDR1 SGHVS and CDR2 FQNEAQ. CDR3 coding DNA: TGTGCCAGCAGATCAGGGCGCCTGACGAACACCGGGGAGCTGTTTTTT. Protein product: CASRSGRLTNTGELFF.

The chain joins TRBV11-3 to TRBJ1-1; perhaps TRBD1 as D (5 bases). Germline V gives CDR1 SGHNT, CDR2 YENEEA. V lost 3 bases to trimming and J lost 4 bases, with 9 bases between them. The CDR3 sequence is 13 residues long. The CDR3 here is CASSFSRATEAFF. The CDR3 coding sequence is TGTGCCAGCAGCTTCTCCAGGGCCACTGAAGCTTTCTTT.

This clone has only one observation. The chain carries TRBV5-1 and TRBJ2-3; no definite D call. The germline V gene has CDR1 SGHRS and CDR2 YFSETQ. Trimming pared 0 bases from V and 5 bases from J, leaving 13 bases between. CDR3 length: 15 residues. DNA for the CDR3: TGCGCCAGCAGCTTGGTGGGCGTACGAGGAGATACGCAGTATTTT. Translating it yields CASSLVGVRGDTQYF.

This chain joins TRBV2 and TRBJ1-3; 8 bases agree with TRBD1. With V trimmed by 5 bases and J by 8 bases, 11 bases remained unmatched. The CDR3 runs to 15 residues. Germline CDR1 reads SNHLY; CDR2 reads FYNNEI. CDR3 nucleotides: TGTGCCAGCAGTTGGCAGGCAGGGGGCGCGGACACCATATATTTT. Translating it yields CASSWQAGGADTIYF.

The chain carries TRBV28 and TRBJ2-3; TRBD2 agrees at 8 bases. Germline CDR1 MDHEN, CDR2 SYDVKM. The CDR3 runs to 16 residues. The V segment lost 2 bases and the J segment 4 bases; nucleotides outside the gene matches: 8. CDR3 nucleotides: TGTGCCAGCAGTTTACCCGGGAGGGCCGGCCCAGATACGCAGTATTTT. It encodes CASSLPGRAGPDTQYF.

This clone was observed once. J is TRBJ1-4 and V is TRBV15, with TRBD1 matching over 7 bases. Trimming cost V 5 bases and J 2 bases; bases outside gene matches: 5. Germline V gives CDR1 LNHNV, CDR2 YYDKDF (reference sequence). The CDR3 is 15 amino acids. The CDR3 DNA follows: TGTGCCACCAGCGGTCAGGGGGACACTAATGAAAAACTGTTTTTT. This encodes CATSGQGDTNEKLFF.

This clone was found once. The J gene is TRBJ1-5, the V gene TRBV6-5; D ambiguous. Germline V gene lookup returns CDR1 MNHEY and CDR2 SVGAGI. The length of the CDR3 is 13 residues. V lost 6 bases, J lost 2 bases, and 8 bases lay in between. The CDR3 nucleotides are TGTGCCAGCAGCTATATACGCAATCAGCCCCAGCATTTT. It codes for CASSYIRNQPQHF.

The chain couples TRBV7-3 to TRBJ1-2; 8 nucleotides line up with TRBD1. Germline V gene data show CDR1 as SGHTA and CDR2 as FQGTGA. This CDR3 has 15 residues. V lost 2 bases, J lost 1 base, and 3 bases stayed unmatched. CDR3 coding DNA: TGTGCCAGCAGCTTAGGGGGACAGGTTAACTATGGCTACACCTTC. Translated: CASSLGGQVNYGYTF.

The chain joins TRBV6-5 to TRBJ1-1, with 7 positions matching TRBD1. Germline CDR1 reads MNHEY; CDR2 reads SVGAGI. CDR3 length equals 13 residues. With V trimmed by 5 bases and J by 4 bases, 4 bases remained unmatched. The CDR3 nucleotides read TGTGCCAGCAGTAGACAGGGTAGCACTGAAGCTTTCTTT. Amino acids: CASSRQGSTEAFF.

This clone was counted a single time. The chain joins TRBV19 to TRBJ1-1; 8 nucleotides line up with TRBD1. V dropped 7 bases and J dropped 4; count of bases not matched to a gene: 5. The CDR3 loop spans 13 amino acids. Per the germline V gene, CDR1 is LNHDA and CDR2 is SQIVND (reference sequence). The CDR3, as DNA: TGTGCCAGTACTCCTGACAGGGGCACTGAAGCTTTCTTT. This gives the protein CASTPDRGTEAFF.

This rearrangement joins TRBV7-9 to TRBJ1-1; 8 bases are a match to TRBD1. Per the germline V gene, CDR1 is SEHNR and CDR2 is FQNEAQ (reference sequence). V shed 5 bases and J 1 base; nucleotides not matched to a gene: 12. This CDR3 is 17 amino acids long. The CDR3 reads CASSPGTGRPGNTEAFF. The CDR3, as DNA: TGTGCCAGCAGCCCGGGGACAGGCCGCCCGGGGAACACTGAAGCTTTCTTT.

The J gene is TRBJ1-2, the V gene TRBV28; TRBD1 is a possible D gene (5 bases). The germline V and J ends were trimmed by 3 bases and 4 bases, with 12 bases remaining between them. Germline CDR1 and CDR2: MDHEN and SYDVKM. The CDR3 sequence is 14 residues long. The CDR3 loop is CASSFGAGSYGYTF. The DNA of the CDR3 is TGTGCCAGCAGTTTTGGGGCAGGGAGCTATGGCTACACCTTC.

This chain links TRBV5-4 with TRBJ1-1, with D hard to call. V lost 3 bases and J 1 base, leaving 10 bases between the germline ends. The germline CDR1 and CDR2 sequences are SGHNT and YYREEE (reference sequence). The CDR3 is 14 residues long. The DNA for the CDR3 is TGTGCCAGCAGCTCCTTCGTGGGGAACACTGAAGCTTTCTTT. Protein: CASSSFVGNTEAFF.

Written as DNA, the CDR3 is TGTGCCAGCAGTGAAGAGGGGCCCGAAGAGGCTTTCTTT. It encodes CASSEEGPEEAFF. The rearrangement joins TRBV6-1 to TRBJ1-1, with D perhaps matching TRBD1 (5 bases). V was trimmed by 1 base and J by 11 bases, leaving 14 bases between them. The CDR3 is made up of 13 amino acids. Germline V gene lookup returns CDR1 MNHNS and CDR2 SASEGT.

This clone was detected once. The genes are TRBV3-1 (or the pseudogene TRBV3-2) and TRBJ1-2, with 7 bases fitting TRBD1. Germline lookup yields CDR1 LGHDT and CDR2 YNNKEL (reference sequence). The CDR3 length is 15 residues. V lost 3 bases to trimming and J lost 4 bases; unmatched junction nucleotides: 8. The CDR3 DNA follows: TGTGCCAGCAGCCAGCCCAGACAGGGTGTCTATGGCTACACCTTC. Translating gives CASSQPRQGVYGYTF.